The 7 T cell receptor beta chains listed next were all sequenced from one sample in a study of shared clonotypes between healthy human individuals (TCRdb year 2020). Libraries were made using the immunoSEQ multiplex PCR assay. TCRdb limited this immuneACCESS table to in-frame rearrangements with V and J called. A share of clones is missing; checked studies link under half to unresolved V genes, and the rest is unexplained. In this sample the table shows 110,000 or so clones, about two thirds of which occur a single time. Of the sample, roughly 24% is held by the ten largest clones. Material: memory CD8+ T cells sorted from blood. The meaning of the sample's cell subset or site label: CD45RO+ cells pooled with CCR7-negative TemRA cells. These receptors were taken from a woman in her twenties or thirties in good health.

The chain is built from TRBV18 and TRBJ2-7; maybe TRBD1 (6 bases). The germline V gene has CDR1 KGHSH and CDR2 LQKENI. The CDR3 spans 14 residues. V was shortened by 2 bases and J by 9 bases, with 17 bases between the two germline ends. CDR3 sequence (DNA): TGTGCCAGCTCACCAGGGACAAACAGGGCAGGGCAGTACTTC. Its translation is CASSPGTNRAGQYF.

This rearrangement joins TRBV27 to TRBJ2-3; TRBD1 matches 10 bases. Trimming took 7 bases from V and 3 from J; bases not matched to a gene: 7. From germline, CDR1 is MNHEY and CDR2 SMNVEV (reference sequence). This CDR3 is built from 15 residues. CDR3 in DNA: TGTGCCAGCACCTGGACAGGGGGAGTAACAGATACGCAGTATTTT. Translated: CASTWTGGVTDTQYF.

The chain joins TRBV2 to TRBJ2-1; 7 bases match TRBD2. J was trimmed by 7 bases and V by 6 bases; bases with no gene match: 12. The length of the CDR3 is 15 residues. Germline loops: CDR1 SNHLY, CDR2 FYNNEI. CDR3 loop: CASRETRIGGNEQFF. The CDR3 DNA follows: TGTGCCAGCAGAGAAACTAGAATCGGGGGGAATGAGCAGTTCTTC. Variable domain in full (rest from reference TRBV2 and TRBJ2-1): EPEVTQTPSHQVTQMGQEVILRCVPISNHLYFYWYRQILGQKVEFLVSFYNNEISEKSEIFDDQFSVERPDGSNFTLKIRSTKLEDSAMYFCASRETRIGGNEQFFGPGTRLTVL.

The chain links TRBV19 to TRBJ1-2; no reliable D call. This CDR3 has 14 residues. The germline CDR1 and CDR2 sequences are LNHDA and SQIVND (reference sequence). V lost 3 bases and J 4 bases, leaving 12 bases between the germline ends. CDR3 bases: TGTGCCAGTAGTATTTTGGCTCCTTTCTATGGCTACACCTTC. This gives the protein CASSILAPFYGYTF. Looking up the rest from reference TRBV19 and TRBJ1-2 gives the full variable domain: DGGITQSPKYLFRKEGQNVTLSCEQNLNHDAMYWYRQDPGQGLRLIYYSQIVNDFQKGDIAEGYSVSREKKESFPLTVTSAQKNPTAFYLCASSILAPFYGYTFGSGTRLTVV.

The V and J genes are TRBV28 and TRBJ2-1, with 7 bases that match TRBD2. V was pared by 6 bases and J by 0 bases, with 11 bases of the junction left unmatched. Germline V lookup: CDR1 MDHEN, CDR2 SYDVKM. The CDR3 length is 17 residues. The CDR3, as DNA: TGTGCCAGCAGCACCTTTACTAGCGCGAGCTCCTACAATGAGCAGTTCTTC. Translating gives CASSTFTSASSYNEQFF.

The rearrangement links TRBV28 to TRBJ2-1; 11 positions agree with TRBD2. This CDR3 region has 14 residues. V shed 6 bases and J 9 bases; nucleotides not matched to a gene: 7. Germline CDR1 MDHEN, CDR2 SYDVKM. CDR3 residues: CASRTGGLAVEQFF. DNA for the CDR3: TGTGCCAGCAGGACAGGGGGACTAGCGGTTGAGCAGTTCTTC.

A word on this clone: Just one base apart from a much larger clone, this may be a read error. This rearrangement joins TRBV5-1 to TRBJ2-7; TRBD1 aligns across 11 bases. CDR3 length equals 16 residues. V was clipped by 5 bases and J by 3 bases; unmatched bases: 10. Germline V gene lookup returns CDR1 SGHRS and CDR2 YFSETQ. The CDR3 DNA follows: TGCGCCAGCAGGTATGGCCGGGACAGGGGGAACTACGAGCAGTACTTC. This sequence encodes CASRYGRDRGNYEQYF.